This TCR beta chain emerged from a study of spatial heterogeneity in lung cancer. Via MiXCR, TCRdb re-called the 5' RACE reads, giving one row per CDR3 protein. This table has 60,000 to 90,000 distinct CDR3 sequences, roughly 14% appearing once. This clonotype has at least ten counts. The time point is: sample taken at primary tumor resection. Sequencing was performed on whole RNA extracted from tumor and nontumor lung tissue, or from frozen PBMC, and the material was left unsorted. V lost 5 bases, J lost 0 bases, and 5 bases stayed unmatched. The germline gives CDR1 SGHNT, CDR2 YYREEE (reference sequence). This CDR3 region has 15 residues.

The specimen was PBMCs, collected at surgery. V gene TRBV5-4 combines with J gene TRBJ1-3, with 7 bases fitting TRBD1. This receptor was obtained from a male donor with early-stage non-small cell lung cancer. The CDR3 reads CASSSDRASGNTIYF. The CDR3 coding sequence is TGTGCCAGCAGTTCCGACAGGGCCTCTGGAAACACCATATATTTT. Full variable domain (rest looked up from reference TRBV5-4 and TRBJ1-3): ETGVTQSPTHLIKTRGQQVTLRCSSQSGHNTVSWYQQALGQGPQFIFQYYREEENGRGNFPPRFSGLQFPNYSSELNVNALELDDSALYLCASSSDRASGNTIYFGEGSWLTVV.